This entry describes one T cell receptor beta chain. Clones were sequenced by immunoSEQ multiplex PCR, and TCRdb holds only the in-frame ones, with some missing. The sample has about 230,000 clones; around 90% are singletons. The sample belongs to a study of blood T cell repertoires in COVID-19. V gave up 3 bases and J gave up 4 bases, with 13 bases separating them. This CDR3 has 13 residues. Germline CDR1 GTSNPN, CDR2 SVGIG (reference sequence). The rearrangement joins TRBV30 to TRBJ2-7; D gene ambiguous. This TCR derives from a woman aged 18-30 years who had recovered from COVID-19. The specimen sequenced was peripheral blood. In nucleotides, the CDR3 is TGTGCCTGGAGACCGAACTCAGGTTACGAGCAGTACTTC. Amino acids: CAWRPNSGYEQYF. Filled out from reference TRBV30 and TRBJ2-7, the complete variable domain reads SQTIHQWPATLVQPVGSPLSLECTVEGTSNPNLYWYRQAAGRGLQLLFYSVGIGQISSEVPQNLSASRPQDRQFILSSKKLLLSDSGFYLCAWRPNSGYEQYFGPGTRLTVT.